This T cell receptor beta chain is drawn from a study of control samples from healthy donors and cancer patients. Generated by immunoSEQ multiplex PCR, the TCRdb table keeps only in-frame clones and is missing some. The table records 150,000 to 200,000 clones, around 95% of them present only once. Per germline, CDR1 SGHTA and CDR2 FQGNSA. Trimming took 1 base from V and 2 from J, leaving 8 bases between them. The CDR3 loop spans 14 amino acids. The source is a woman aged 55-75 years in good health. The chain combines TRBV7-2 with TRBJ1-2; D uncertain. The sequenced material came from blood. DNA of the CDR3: TGTGCCAGCAGCTTAGAATATGGCAACTATGGCTACACCTTC. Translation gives CASSLEYGNYGYTF.